The T cell receptor (beta chain) under discussion was sequenced for a study of cytomegalovirus exposure and HLA in healthy donors. This clone was observed a single time. Its target is unknown. The PCR used 60 Vbeta and 13 Jbeta primers. Sequencing was performed with immunoSEQ multiplex PCR; in TCRdb, only in-frame clones are kept and a portion is missing. In the table there are roughly 120,000 clones, about 75% of which are singletons. Sampled while nominally healthy, donors likely had unrecorded immune exposures. Study findings and constraints: As a later analysis revealed, the rate of TCR association differed by HLA locus, with DRB1 most and HLA-C fewest.

Germline values: CDR1 SGHNT, CDR2 YYREEE (reference sequence). Unmatched junction bases numbered 8, after V lost 0 bases and J lost 2 bases. The CDR3 contains 16 residues. The receptor comes from a man aged 60-69 years in good health and CMV-seropositive. Sequencing was carried out using PBMCs. The chain has TRBV5-4 and TRBJ2-7; 7 nucleotides match TRBD1. CDR3 residues: CASSLEGLQGTYEQYF. The CDR3 DNA follows: TGTGCCAGCAGCTTGGAAGGCTTACAGGGGACCTACGAGCAGTACTTC.